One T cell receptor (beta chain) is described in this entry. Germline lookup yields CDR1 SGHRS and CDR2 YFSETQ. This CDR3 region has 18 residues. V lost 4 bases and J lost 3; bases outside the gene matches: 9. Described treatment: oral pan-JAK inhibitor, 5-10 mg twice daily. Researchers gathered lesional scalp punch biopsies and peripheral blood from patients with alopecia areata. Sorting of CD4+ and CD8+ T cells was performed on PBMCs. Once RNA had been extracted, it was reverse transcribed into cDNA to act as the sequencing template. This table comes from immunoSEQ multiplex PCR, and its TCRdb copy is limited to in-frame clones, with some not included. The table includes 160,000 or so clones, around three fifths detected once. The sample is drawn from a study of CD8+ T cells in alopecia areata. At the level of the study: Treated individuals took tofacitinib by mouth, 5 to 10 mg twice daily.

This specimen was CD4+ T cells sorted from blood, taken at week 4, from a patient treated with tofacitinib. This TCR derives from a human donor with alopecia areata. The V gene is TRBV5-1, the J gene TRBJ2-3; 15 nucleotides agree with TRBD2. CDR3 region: CASSPGLAGGRVTDTQYF. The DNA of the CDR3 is TGCGCCAGCAGCCCCGGACTAGCGGGGGGGCGAGTGACAGATACGCAGTATTTT.